This T cell receptor (beta chain) was observed in a study of T-cell memory formation after mild COVID-19. V lost 6 bases to trimming and J lost 2 bases, with 7 bases between them. Per germline, CDR1 SNHLY and CDR2 FYNNEI. This CDR3 spans 12 amino acids. 5'RACE with constant-segment primers built TCRalpha and TCRbeta cDNA libraries with UMIs. TCRdb re-called the 5' RACE reads through MiXCR, storing one row per CDR3 protein. The sample yields 300,000 to 400,000 distinct CDR3 sequences, under 15% seen once. The clonotype comes from a young man who had mild COVID-19 (a few samples of this study predate the infection). Cell type and time point are not known. The sequenced sample consisted of PBMCs or a T cell subset sorted from them (not recorded which). This sequence joins TRBV2 and TRBJ2-5, with no clear D. DNA of the CDR3: TGTGCCAGCAGGACCTGGCAAGAGACCCAGTACTTC. It codes for CASRTWQETQYF.